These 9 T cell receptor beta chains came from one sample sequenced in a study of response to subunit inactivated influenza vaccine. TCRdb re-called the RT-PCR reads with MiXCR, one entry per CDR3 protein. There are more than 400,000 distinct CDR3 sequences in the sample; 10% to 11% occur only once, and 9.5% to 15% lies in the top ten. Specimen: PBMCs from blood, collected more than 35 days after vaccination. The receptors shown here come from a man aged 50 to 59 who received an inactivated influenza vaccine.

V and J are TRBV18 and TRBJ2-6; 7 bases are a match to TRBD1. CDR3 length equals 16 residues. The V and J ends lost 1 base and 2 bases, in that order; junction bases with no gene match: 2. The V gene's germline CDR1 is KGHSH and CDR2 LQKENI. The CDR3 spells CASSPLTGAGANVLTF. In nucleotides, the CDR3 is TGTGCCAGCTCACCACTCACAGGGGCTGGGGCCAACGTCCTGACTTTC.

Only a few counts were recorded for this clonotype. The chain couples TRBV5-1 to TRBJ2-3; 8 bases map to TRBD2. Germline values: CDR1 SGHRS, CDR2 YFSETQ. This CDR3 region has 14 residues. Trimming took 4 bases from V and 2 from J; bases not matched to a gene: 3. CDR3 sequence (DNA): TGCGCCAGCAGCGCGGGAGGAACCACAGATACGCAGTATTTT. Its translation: CASSAGGTTDTQYF.

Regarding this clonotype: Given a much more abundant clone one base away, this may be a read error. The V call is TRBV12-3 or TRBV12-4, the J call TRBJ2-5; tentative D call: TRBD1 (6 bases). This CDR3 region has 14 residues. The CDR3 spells CASSSTGHQESQYF. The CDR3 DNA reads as TGTGCCAGCAGTTCGACAGGTCACCAAGAGTCCCAGTACTTC.

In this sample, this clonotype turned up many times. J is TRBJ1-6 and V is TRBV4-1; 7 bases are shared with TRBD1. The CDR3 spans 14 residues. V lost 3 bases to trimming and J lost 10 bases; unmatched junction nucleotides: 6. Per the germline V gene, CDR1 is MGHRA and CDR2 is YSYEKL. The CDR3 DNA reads TGCGCCAGCAGCCACGGACAGGTTGGCTCACCCCTCCACTTT. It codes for CASSHGQVGSPLHF.

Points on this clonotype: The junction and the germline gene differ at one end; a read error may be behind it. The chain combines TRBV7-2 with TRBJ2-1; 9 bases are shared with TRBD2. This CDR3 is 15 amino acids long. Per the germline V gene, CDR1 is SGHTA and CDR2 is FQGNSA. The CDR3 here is CASCLDLAGLDEQFF. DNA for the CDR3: TGTGCCAGCTGCTTAGATCTAGCGGGACTCGATGAGCAGTTCTTC.

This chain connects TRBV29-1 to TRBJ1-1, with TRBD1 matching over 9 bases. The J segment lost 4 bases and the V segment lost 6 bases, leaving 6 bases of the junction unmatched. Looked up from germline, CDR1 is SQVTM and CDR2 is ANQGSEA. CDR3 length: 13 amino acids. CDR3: CSVSLDRGTEAFF. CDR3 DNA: TGCAGCGTCTCCCTGGACAGGGGCACTGAAGCTTTCTTT.

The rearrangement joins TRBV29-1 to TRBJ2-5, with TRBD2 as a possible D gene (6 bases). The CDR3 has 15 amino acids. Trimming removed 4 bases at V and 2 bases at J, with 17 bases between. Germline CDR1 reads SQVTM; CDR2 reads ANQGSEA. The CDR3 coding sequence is TGCAGCGTTGCACGAGGGAGGCTATCTCAAGAGACCCAGTACTTC. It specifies CSVARGRLSQETQYF. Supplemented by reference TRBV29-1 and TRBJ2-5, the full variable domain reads SAVISQKPSRDICQRGTSLTIQCQVDSQVTMMFWYRQQPGQSLTLIATANQGSEATYESGFVIDKFPISRPNLTFSTLTVSNMSPEDSSIYLCSVARGRLSQETQYFGPGTRLLVL.

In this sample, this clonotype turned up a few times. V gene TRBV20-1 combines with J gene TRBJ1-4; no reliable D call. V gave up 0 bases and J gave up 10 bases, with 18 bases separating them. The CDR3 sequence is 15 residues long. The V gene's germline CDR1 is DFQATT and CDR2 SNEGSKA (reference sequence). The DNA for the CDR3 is TGCAGTGCTAGAGATCCAGAAGTCGCCAAGGGAAAACTGTTTTTT. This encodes CSARDPEVAKGKLFF.

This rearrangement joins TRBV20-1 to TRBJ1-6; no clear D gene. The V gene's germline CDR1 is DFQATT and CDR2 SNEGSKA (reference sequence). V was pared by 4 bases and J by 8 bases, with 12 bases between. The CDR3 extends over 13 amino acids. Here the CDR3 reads CSATNPSYSPLHF. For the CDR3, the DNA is TGCAGTGCTACCAACCCTTCATATTCACCCCTCCACTTT.